This record covers a single T cell receptor beta chain. Sequencing used immunoSEQ multiplex PCR; TCRdb keeps in-frame clones, though not all of them. The table records around 230,000 clones, roughly 94% of them present only once. This sample stems from a study of control samples from healthy donors and cancer patients. This TCR derives from a man aged 45-65 years in good health. Material for sequencing was blood.

CDR3 loop: CASSFGTGIGYNSPLHF. The CDR3, as DNA: TGCGCCAGCAGCTTTGGCACAGGGATCGGTTATAATTCACCCCTCCACTTT. The chain combines TRBV5-1 with TRBJ1-6; perhaps TRBD1 as D (6 bases). CDR3 size: 17 residues. In germline, CDR1 is SGHRS, CDR2 YFSETQ. V was trimmed by 2 bases and J by 4 bases, leaving 16 bases between them.